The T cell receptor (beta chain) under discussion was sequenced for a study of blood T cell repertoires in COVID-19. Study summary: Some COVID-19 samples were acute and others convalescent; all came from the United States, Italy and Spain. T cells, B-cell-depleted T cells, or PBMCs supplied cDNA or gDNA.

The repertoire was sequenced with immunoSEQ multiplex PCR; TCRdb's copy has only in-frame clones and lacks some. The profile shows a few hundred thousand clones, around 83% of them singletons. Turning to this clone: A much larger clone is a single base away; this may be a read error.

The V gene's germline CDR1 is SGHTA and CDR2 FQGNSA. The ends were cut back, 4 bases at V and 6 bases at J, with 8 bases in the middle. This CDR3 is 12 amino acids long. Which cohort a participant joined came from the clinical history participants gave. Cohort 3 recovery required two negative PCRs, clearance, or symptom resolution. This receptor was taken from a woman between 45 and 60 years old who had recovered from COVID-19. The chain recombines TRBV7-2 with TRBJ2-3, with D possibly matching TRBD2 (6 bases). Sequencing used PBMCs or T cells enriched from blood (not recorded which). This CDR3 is CASSSGGDTQYF. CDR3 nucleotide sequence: TGTGCCAGCAGCTCCGGGGGTGATACGCAGTATTTT.